This T cell receptor beta chain was identified during a study of CD8+ T cells in alopecia areata. Study observations and caveats: Researchers reported that TCR sharing among patients proved less clear than in mice, possibly HLA-linked.

The CDR3 covers 14 residues. Germline V gene data show CDR1 as LGHNA and CDR2 as YNFKEQ. The V and J ends lost 0 bases and 2 bases respectively, with 7 bases between them. Obtained from alopecia areata patients were lesional scalp punch biopsies along with peripheral blood. cDNA prepared by RNA extraction and subsequent reverse transcription served as the template for sequencing. Assay used: immunoSEQ multiplex PCR; TCRdb lists only in-frame clones, some missing. This sample has under 250,000 clones, with 57% found just once. Remarks on this clone: Its antigen is not known.

The rearrangement uses TRBV4-2 and TRBJ1-2; D gene unclear. This clonotype originated in a human donor with alopecia areata. Source: CD4+ T cells sorted from blood, taken at week 0. The CDR3 DNA is TGTGCCAGCAGCCAAGATATGGGAAACTATGGCTACACCTTC. Its protein product is CASSQDMGNYGYTF.